The 10 T cell receptor beta chains reported below all come from one sample, sequenced in a study of T-cell reconstitution after alpha-beta-depleted transplantation in children. Library preparation (for TCRbeta) was performed with unique molecular identifiers. TCRdb fed the PCR reads into MiXCR, producing one record per CDR3 protein. The sample holds 800,000 to 1,000,000 distinct CDR3 sequences; around 30% are singletons and the top ten take roughly 28%. This material consisted of PBMCs, mostly from graft donor cells, taken 360 days after TCRalphabeta/CD19-depleted stem cell transplant. The receptors originated from a boy younger than two who had a stem cell transplant for SCID, so the T cells may come from the graft donor.

The chain carries TRBV12-3 or TRBV12-4 and TRBJ2-7, with TRBD1 identical over 11 bases. Unmatched junction bases numbered 10, after V lost 5 bases and J lost 7 bases. The CDR3 extends over 15 amino acids. The CDR3 protein is CASSRRGQGAGEQYF. CDR3 DNA: TGTGCCAGCAGTCGTCGCGGACAGGGGGCCGGGGAGCAGTACTTC.

The chain links TRBV11-2 to TRBJ2-7; 14 nucleotides line up with TRBD2. J gave up 2 bases and V 4 bases, and 10 bases lay outside the gene matches. In germline, CDR1 is SGHAT, CDR2 FQNNGV. This CDR3 has 18 residues. CDR3 DNA: TGTGCCAGCAGCTCCCAAGGGACTAGCGGGGGCCTTACCTACGAGCAGTACTTC. This codes for CASSSQGTSGGLTYEQYF.

This chain uses TRBV25-1 with TRBJ2-2; D remains unclear. The germline V gene has CDR1 MGHDK and CDR2 SYGVNS. CDR3 length: 12 residues. With 7 bases removed from V and 7 bases from J, the gap between germline ends came to 10 bases. CDR3 DNA sequence: TGTGCCAGCACCGTGGATGGCGGGGAGCTGTTTTTT. Translation: CASTVDGGELFF.

This clonotype has only a few counts. This chain connects TRBV7-9 to TRBJ2-2; unclear D gene. The ends were cut back, 0 bases at V and 2 bases at J, with 10 bases in the middle. Germline assignment: CDR1 SEHNR and CDR2 FQNEAQ (reference sequence). CDR3 length equals 16 residues. This chain's CDR3 is CASSLAISPNTGELFF. The CDR3 region has the DNA TGTGCCAGCAGCTTAGCGATAAGCCCCAACACCGGGGAGCTGTTTTTT.

The chain joins TRBV6-1 to TRBJ1-4, with D tentatively TRBD1 (6 bases). V lost 6 bases and J lost 8, with 19 bases in between. This CDR3 has 15 residues. Germline V CDR1 and CDR2: MNHNS, SASEGT. Here the CDR3 reads CASRDRLITGEKLFF. CDR3 coding DNA: TGTGCCAGCAGGGACAGACTTATAACGGGGGAAAAACTGTTTTTT.

This chain uses TRBV4-1 with TRBJ2-1, with TRBD2 matching over 8 bases. The CDR3 runs 15 residues. CDR1 is MGHRA, CDR2 YSYEKL, per germline. J lost 9 bases, V lost 1 base, and 8 bases had no gene match. The CDR3 bases are TGCGCCAGCAGCCAAGCGGGACTAGGGAGCGGTGAGCAGTTCTTC. It specifies CASSQAGLGSGEQFF.

The chain uses TRBV27 and TRBJ2-5; unclear D gene. Trimming removed 5 bases at V and 1 base at J, with 11 bases between. This CDR3 is built from 14 residues. CDR1 is MNHEY, CDR2 SMNVEV, per germline (reference sequence). CDR3 in amino acids: CASSPQRAQETQYF. The CDR3 bases are TGTGCCAGCAGTCCCCAACGGGCCCAAGAGACCCAGTACTTC.

V gene TRBV6-1 combines with J gene TRBJ2-7; D is uncertain. Trimming removed 8 bases from V and 5 bases from J, with 22 bases in between. The length of the CDR3 is 15 residues. Germline lookup yields CDR1 MNHNS and CDR2 SASEGT. The CDR3 is CASQTGEVGSHEQYF. The DNA for the CDR3 is TGTGCCAGCCAAACTGGGGAAGTGGGGTCTCACGAGCAGTACTTC.

The V gene is TRBV11-1, the J gene TRBJ1-1, with no clear D. Trimming took 6 bases from V and 1 from J, leaving 9 bases between them. CDR3 length equals 13 residues. CDR1 is SGHAT, CDR2 FQDESV, per germline (reference sequence). The CDR3 DNA reads as TGTGCCAGCAGTTCCCGGGCGAACACTGAAGCTTTCTTT. Amino acids: CASSSRANTEAFF.

This clonotype was seen more than once but under ten times. The rearrangement links TRBV9 to TRBJ2-6; 8 positions agree with TRBD1. The ends lost 3 bases at V and 0 bases at J; junction bases unmatched: 5. CDR3 size: 17 residues. Germline V gene sequence: CDR1 SGDLS, CDR2 YYNGEE. The CDR3 region is CASSARDRLSGANVLTF. Written as DNA, the CDR3 is TGTGCCAGCAGCGCCCGGGACAGGCTCTCTGGGGCCAACGTCCTGACTTTC. Full variable domain (rest looked up from reference TRBV9 and TRBJ2-6): DSGVTQTPKHLITATGQRVTLRCSPRSGDLSVYWYQQSLDQGLQFLIQYYNGEERAKGNILERFSAQQFPDLHSELNLSSLELGDSALYFCASSARDRLSGANVLTFGAGSRLTVL.